This entry describes one TCR beta chain. Its antigen is currently unknown. From germline, CDR1 is SGHAT and CDR2 FQNNGV. The CDR3 covers 13 residues. Trimming cost V 5 bases and J 4 bases, with 9 bases left between them. Approximately 550 nanograms of biopsy DNA per sample underwent TCRB immunosequencing. Sequencing was performed with immunoSEQ multiplex PCR; in TCRdb, only in-frame clones are kept and a portion is missing. The sample shows thousands of clones, 65% to 85% of them seen only once. This entry comes from a study of T cell repertoires in ileal Crohn's disease. Overall study: About half received postoperative treatment, 10 to 11 with thiopurines and 15 to 20 anti-TNF. Study-level points and caveats: Mucosal expansions were suggested to be mainly CD8 T cells.

J is TRBJ1-5 and V is TRBV11-2, with D perhaps matching TRBD1 (5 bases). Input material: ileal tissue. The receptor comes from an adult with Crohn's disease. The CDR3 sequence: CASSRGGNQPQHF. The CDR3 bases are TGTGCCAGCAGCCGGGGGGGAAATCAGCCCCAGCATTTT.